These 12 T cell receptor beta chains were all obtained from the same sample, sequenced in a study of long-term antiretroviral therapy in people with HIV. At the survey level, the v3.0 immunoSEQ assay was run. Only in-frame clones appear in the TCRdb table, and some are missing; sequencing was by immunoSEQ multiplex PCR. The table includes fewer than 20,000 clones, around 86% detected once. Sequenced material: unsorted PBMCs, taken 0.5 years after starting antiretroviral therapy. These receptors all come from a man aged 35-49 years with HIV.

This chain uses TRBV5-1 with TRBJ2-3; D might be TRBD1 (7 bases). This CDR3 region has 15 residues. The V gene's germline CDR1 is SGHRS and CDR2 YFSETQ. Trimming took 4 bases from V and 3 from J, leaving 15 bases between them. The CDR3 bases are TGCGCCAGCAGCGGTGGAGGGGGCGTGACAGATACGCAGTATTTT. It is translated as CASSGGGGVTDTQYF.

J is TRBJ2-7 and V is TRBV15; 11 bases match TRBD1. Per germline, CDR1 LNHNV and CDR2 YYDKDF (reference sequence). V lost 5 bases, J lost 3 bases, and 3 bases stayed unmatched. This CDR3 region has 14 residues. CDR3 coding DNA: TGTGCCACCAGCGGGGACAGGGGGTACTACGAGCAGTACTTC. The encoded protein is CATSGDRGYYEQYF. Filled out from reference TRBV15 and TRBJ2-7, the complete variable domain reads DAMVIQNPRYQVTQFGKPVTLSCSQTLNHNVMYWYQQKSSQAPKLLFHYYDKDFNNEADTPDNFQSRRPNTSFCFLDIRSPGLGDTAMYLCATSGDRGYYEQYFGPGTRLTVT.

The V call is TRBV27, the J call TRBJ2-7; TRBD1 matches at 7 bases. This CDR3 comprises 13 residues. Per germline, CDR1 MNHEY and CDR2 SMNVEV (reference sequence). With 6 bases clipped from V and 3 bases from J, the junction kept 5 bases outside the gene matches. In nucleotides, the CDR3 is TGTGCCAGCAGGCCGACAGGGCTCTACGAGCAGTACTTC. It codes for CASRPTGLYEQYF.

The chain links TRBV7-9 to TRBJ2-7, with D possibly called TRBD1 or TRBD2 (5 bases each). This CDR3 has 14 residues. Germline V CDR1 and CDR2: SEHNR, FQNEAQ (reference sequence). Trimming shortened V by 1 base and J by 5 bases, and 12 bases separated the two germline ends. CDR3 bases: TGTGCCAGCAGCTTAGTATCCGGGACCGACGAGCAGTACTTC. Translation gives CASSLVSGTDEQYF.

The chain employs TRBV7-6 and TRBJ2-5, with a tentative D call TRBD2 (5 bases). The CDR3 has 17 amino acids. Trimming shortened V by 2 bases and J by 2 bases, and 18 bases separated the two germline ends. Germline CDR1 and CDR2: SGHVS and FNYEAQ. CDR3 loop: CASSLRSLDSWQETQYF. The CDR3 DNA sequence: TGTGCCAGCAGCTTACGATCCCTGGACTCTTGGCAAGAGACCCAGTACTTC.

This sequence joins TRBV9 and TRBJ1-2; D not resolved. CDR3 size: 10 residues. Trimming took 7 bases from V and 6 from J, leaving 7 bases between them. In germline, CDR1 is SGDLS, CDR2 YYNGEE. The CDR3 reads CASDPDGYTF. The DNA for the CDR3 is TGTGCCAGCGACCCCGATGGCTACACCTTC.

The rearrangement links TRBV18 to TRBJ1-3; D is uncertain. The germline gives CDR1 KGHSH, CDR2 LQKENI. With 2 bases removed from V and 0 bases from J, the gap between germline ends came to 11 bases. This CDR3 comprises 16 residues. CDR3 loop: CASSPVRKSSGNTIYF. The CDR3 coding sequence is TGTGCCAGCTCACCAGTGAGGAAATCCTCTGGAAACACCATATATTTT.

The rearrangement joins TRBV6-5 to TRBJ2-7; D may correspond to TRBD1 or TRBD2 (6 bases each). Germline values: CDR1 MNHEY, CDR2 SVGAGI. Trimming took off 0 bases at V and 2 bases at J, with 8 bases between the two ends. The CDR3 loop spans 14 amino acids. The CDR3 bases are TGTGCCAGCAGTTACTCGAGGGGGGCCTACGAGCAGTACTTC. It is translated as CASSYSRGAYEQYF.

This chain uses TRBV6-5 with TRBJ1-5, with TRBD1 matching 9 bases. V was pared by 6 bases and J by 7 bases, with 7 bases of the junction left unmatched. The germline gives CDR1 MNHEY, CDR2 SVGAGI. CDR3 length: 14 amino acids. Here the CDR3 reads CASRRTGEGQPQHF. In DNA, the CDR3 is TGTGCCAGCAGGCGGACAGGGGAAGGGCAGCCCCAGCATTTT.

The chain is built from TRBV18 and TRBJ2-5, with 8 bases that match TRBD1. Germline V gene lookup returns CDR1 KGHSH and CDR2 LQKENI. The CDR3 is made up of 15 amino acids. The V and J ends lost 6 bases and 4 bases, in that order; junction bases with no gene match: 10. CDR3 sequence (DNA): TGTGCCAGCTCCTCCGGGACAGGAGAGAGAGAGACCCAGTACTTC. Its protein product is CASSSGTGERETQYF. Drawing the rest from reference TRBV18 and TRBJ2-5, the complete variable domain is NAGVMQNPRHLVRRRGQEARLRCSPMKGHSHVYWYRQLPEEGLKFMVYLQKENIIDESGMPKERFSAEFPKEGPSILRIQQVVRGDSAAYFCASSSGTGERETQYFGPGTRLLVL.

This rearrangement joins TRBV9 to TRBJ2-5; tentatively, D is TRBD1 (6 bases). The CDR3 contains 17 residues. Germline V lookup: CDR1 SGDLS, CDR2 YYNGEE. Deletions cut 3 bases from V and 2 bases from J, with 20 bases between. CDR3 coding DNA: TGTGCCAGCAGCGCCCAGGAACAGGGTTCGGCACAAGAGACCCAGTACTTC. Translating it yields CASSAQEQGSAQETQYF.

V and J are TRBV14 and TRBJ1-4, with a weak D call TRBD1 (5 bases). Deletions cut 1 base from V and 5 bases from J, with 14 bases between. Germline-derived CDR1 and CDR2 are SGHDN and FVKESK. This CDR3 has 16 residues. Here the CDR3 reads CASSQGKRGGNEKLFF. As DNA, the CDR3 is TGTGCCAGCAGCCAAGGGAAGAGGGGAGGAAATGAAAAACTGTTTTTT.